The 8 T cell receptor beta chains below come from one sample, sequenced in a study of shared clonotypes between healthy human individuals. Assay used: immunoSEQ multiplex PCR; TCRdb lists only in-frame clones, some missing. The sample shows 2 million to 2.5 million clones, 93% of them seen only once. Material for sequencing was naive CD4+ T cells from PBMCs. Subset: CD45RA+ positively selected. These TCRs come from a man between 18 and 29 years old in good health. Some clones in this sample may be carry-over from other donors' samples.

CDR3 bases: TGTGCCAGCAGTTTTCAGGGGCGCGGCACAGATACGCAGTATTTT. Its protein is CASSFQGRGTDTQYF. The rearrangement joins TRBV27 to TRBJ2-3; tentatively, D is TRBD1 (6 bases). Per the germline V gene, CDR1 is MNHEY and CDR2 is SMNVEV (reference sequence). V lost 3 bases and J lost 1, with 11 bases in between. This CDR3 comprises 15 residues.

This rearrangement joins TRBV7-9 to TRBJ1-3; 8 bases are a match to TRBD1. The V and J ends lost 5 bases and 0 bases, in that order; junction bases with no gene match: 3. The CDR3 is 15 amino acids. CDR1 is SEHNR, CDR2 FQNEAQ, per germline (reference sequence). The CDR3 DNA reads as TGTGCCAGCAGCCGGGACAGGCCCTCTGGAAACACCATATATTTT. It is translated as CASSRDRPSGNTIYF.

The chain's CDR3 is CASSLSFRSSGANVLTF. CDR3 DNA sequence: TGCGCCAGCAGCCTCTCTTTCCGAAGCTCTGGGGCCAACGTCCTGACTTTC. The chain uses TRBV5-1 and TRBJ2-6, with D unresolved. Trimming pared 4 bases from V and 0 bases from J, leaving 14 bases between. The V gene's germline CDR1 is SGHRS and CDR2 YFSETQ. The CDR3 loop spans 17 amino acids.

The chain uses TRBV29-1 and TRBJ2-1; 10 bases map to TRBD1. J was trimmed by 8 bases and V by 0 bases; bases with no gene match: 4. Germline CDR1 SQVTM, CDR2 ANQGSEA. This CDR3 is 14 amino acids long. In DNA form, the CDR3 reads TGCAGCGTTGAAGATCGGACAGGGGGGGATGAGCAGTTCTTC. Protein: CSVEDRTGGDEQFF.

Worth noting for this clone: This sample includes further DNA sequences coding for the same CDR3. The J gene is TRBJ1-2, the V gene TRBV19; unclear D gene. CDR3 size: 14 residues. CDR1 and CDR2 from the germline V gene are LNHDA and SQIVND (reference sequence). Trimming removed 3 bases at V and 2 bases at J, with 10 bases between. Here the CDR3 reads CASSINSPNYGYTF. The CDR3 DNA sequence: TGTGCCAGTAGTATTAACAGTCCCAACTATGGCTACACCTTC.

The J gene is TRBJ1-5, the V gene TRBV19, with D unclear. The CDR3 runs 18 residues. Per the germline V gene, CDR1 is LNHDA and CDR2 is SQIVND (reference sequence). The V gene lost 3 bases and the J gene lost 7 bases, with 25 bases spanning the gap. The CDR3 sequence is CASSMTNTSKPHMQPQHF. CDR3 in DNA: TGTGCCAGTAGTATGACGAATACTAGCAAGCCCCACATGCAGCCCCAGCATTTT.

The chain uses TRBV19 and TRBJ2-1; D gene unclear. Per germline, CDR1 LNHDA and CDR2 SQIVND (reference sequence). The CDR3 covers 13 residues. The V end was cut by 6 bases, the J end by 1 base, with 7 bases between. The CDR3 DNA is TGTGCCAGTAGGGCTTCGTCCTACAATGAGCAGTTCTTC. It specifies CASRASSYNEQFF.

This clone was counted once. The rearrangement joins TRBV30 to TRBJ2-5; TRBD2 is a possible D gene (5 bases). V lost 0 bases, J lost 1 base, and 9 bases lay in between. The CDR3 consists of 14 residues. The germline V gene has CDR1 GTSNPN and CDR2 SVGIG (reference sequence). The CDR3 DNA reads as TGTGCCTGGAGTGTACCGGGGATCCAAGAGACCCAGTACTTC. Its protein product is CAWSVPGIQETQYF.